The clone carrying this T cell receptor (beta chain) was seen only a few times. Its antigen is currently unknown. The entry originates in a study of post-analysis software for immune sequencing data. Study overall: Relapsing-remitting, secondary progressive and progressive-relapsing forms made up the multiple sclerosis disease courses.

Study results and limitations: Strong co-clustering by F measure linked samples that shared a preparation batch. Compared with controls, patients had more of 4 to 6 TRBV segments, including TRBV5-6, TRBV5-1 and TRBV20-1. Among multiple sclerosis patients, normalized Chao1 diversity was significantly below that of controls.

Unique molecular identifiers featured in each of the TCR beta cDNA libraries. Each CDR3 protein gets one entry after TCRdb re-called the PCR reads with MiXCR. The sample holds approximately 440,000 distinct CDR3 sequences, around 40% seen once. This CDR3 has 15 amino acids. V gave up 5 bases and J gave up 2 bases; unmatched junction bases: 5. Germline V lookup: CDR1 DFQATT, CDR2 SNEGSKA (reference sequence). The sequenced sample consisted of blood. This receptor was taken from a girl between 5 and 17 years old with multiple sclerosis. The genes are TRBV20-1 and TRBJ2-1; 11 nucleotides align to TRBD2. Written as DNA, the CDR3 is TGCAGTGCTGATAGCGGGAGGGTCCCCTACAATGAGCAGTTCTTC. It yields the protein CSADSGRVPYNEQFF.